The 29 T cell receptor beta chains presented below share a single source sample, sequenced in a study of blood T cell repertoires in COVID-19. Sequencing was performed with immunoSEQ multiplex PCR; in TCRdb, only in-frame clones are kept and a portion is missing. The sample shows 350,000 to 400,000 clones, around 87% of them seen only once. Material: PBMCs or T cells enriched from blood (not recorded which). The receptors were sampled from a middle-aged man in a cohort exposed to, infected with or recovered from COVID-19 (not recorded which).

The chain combines TRBV28 with TRBJ1-1, with D hard to call. This CDR3 contains 12 residues. Germline CDR1 MDHEN, CDR2 SYDVKM. Trimming stripped 7 bases from V and 3 bases from J, with 9 bases between. The CDR3 sequence is CASNIQDTEAFF. Written as DNA, the CDR3 is TGTGCCAGCAACATACAAGACACTGAAGCTTTCTTT.

The V and J genes are TRBV11-1 and TRBJ1-1, with D possibly being TRBD1 (6 bases). There are 14 residues in the CDR3. Trimming took off 8 bases at V and 5 bases at J, with 18 bases between the two ends. CDR1 and CDR2 from the germline V gene are SGHAT and FQDESV (reference sequence). The DNA for the CDR3 is TGTGCCAGCCGATACCTGACAGGAAGGACTGAAGCTTTCTTT. Translated, it gives CASRYLTGRTEAFF.

The genes are TRBV5-4 and TRBJ2-2, with 7 bases fitting TRBD2. With 6 bases clipped from V and 2 bases from J, the junction kept 13 bases outside the gene matches. The CDR3 totals 17 residues. From germline, CDR1 is SGHNT and CDR2 YYREEE (reference sequence). DNA for the CDR3: TGTGCCAGCACCATAAACTCGGGGGGAGTCAACACCGGGGAGCTGTTTTTT. Protein: CASTINSGGVNTGELFF.

The chain combines TRBV5-4 with TRBJ2-3; TRBD2 agrees at 11 bases. Trimming at V came to 3 bases and at J to 4 bases, leaving 7 bases not matched to a gene. Germline V gene lookup returns CDR1 SGHNT and CDR2 YYREEE (reference sequence). The length of the CDR3 is 16 residues. CDR3 sequence (DNA): TGTGCCAGCAGCTCGCGTAGCGGGAGGGGCCCAGATACGCAGTATTTT. Its translation is CASSSRSGRGPDTQYF.

The CDR3 region has the DNA TGTGCCAGCAGTAACAGGGGTGATACGCAGTATTTT. This sequence encodes CASSNRGDTQYF. The J gene is TRBJ2-3, the V gene TRBV2; 7 bases are a match to TRBD1. The CDR3 contains 12 residues. The germline V gene encodes CDR1 SNHLY and CDR2 FYNNEI. V shed 5 bases and J 6 bases; nucleotides not matched to a gene: 2.

The chain employs TRBV5-6 and TRBJ2-7, with D unresolved. The CDR3 is 13 amino acids. Germline V gene data show CDR1 as SGHDT and CDR2 as YYEEEE. V was trimmed by 6 bases and J by 6 bases, leaving 16 bases between them. CDR3 DNA sequence: TGTGCCAGCAACCGACTTAGTCTCCGCGAGCAGTACTTC. It translates to CASNRLSLREQYF.

The CDR3 loop is CASSLGGTGTSPLHF. The CDR3 DNA follows: TGCGCCAGCAGCTTAGGTGGGACAGGAACTTCACCCCTCCACTTT. The J gene is TRBJ1-6, the V gene TRBV5-1, with TRBD1 matching over 8 bases. This CDR3 spans 15 amino acids. Germline V gene data show CDR1 as SGHRS and CDR2 as YFSETQ. Trimming at V came to 2 bases and at J to 9 bases, leaving 7 bases not matched to a gene.

This clone came up a few times. The rearrangement links TRBV5-1 to TRBJ1-2, with 9 bases lining up with TRBD1. V trimming: 5 bases; J trimming: 6 bases; junction bases outside the gene matches: 8. This CDR3 spans 14 amino acids. Per germline, CDR1 SGHRS and CDR2 YFSETQ. The CDR3 here is CASSIRDRDHGYTF. The CDR3 nucleotides read TGCGCCAGCAGTATAAGGGACAGGGATCATGGCTACACCTTC.

As for this clone: Other DNA sequences in the sample encode the same CDR3. The J gene is TRBJ2-5, the V gene TRBV5-1, with a weak D call TRBD1 (6 bases). This CDR3 has 14 amino acids. Deletions cut 2 bases from V and 2 bases from J, with 10 bases between. Germline loops: CDR1 SGHRS, CDR2 YFSETQ. The CDR3 region has the DNA TGCGCCAGCAGCTTCAGGGGTCTGCAAGAGACCCAGTACTTC. It is translated as CASSFRGLQETQYF.

V and J are TRBV28 and TRBJ2-2, with 7 bases fitting TRBD2. The CDR3 runs 14 residues. After removal of 7 bases from V and 8 bases from J, the junction contained 10 bases not matched to a gene. CDR1 MDHEN and CDR2 SYDVKM come from the germline V gene. The CDR3 loop is CASTTTSLSGELFF. Here the CDR3 DNA reads TGTGCCAGCACGACGACTAGCTTATCGGGGGAGCTGTTTTTT.

V is TRBV25-1 and J is TRBJ2-6, with D unresolved. V lost 1 base to trimming and J lost 3 bases, with 7 bases between them. CDR1 is MGHDK and CDR2 is SYGVNS in the germline V gene. The CDR3 has 15 residues. CDR3 amino acids: CASSESYGGANVLTF. As DNA, the CDR3 is TGTGCCAGCAGTGAATCCTACGGTGGGGCCAACGTCCTGACTTTC.

The chain employs TRBV5-4 and TRBJ2-3; tentatively, D is TRBD2 (5 bases). Trimming removed 0 bases at V and 2 bases at J, with 7 bases between. The germline V gene has CDR1 SGHNT and CDR2 YYREEE (reference sequence). CDR3 length: 14 residues. CDR3 nucleotides: TGTGCCAGCAGCTTGGAAGCGGCCACAGATACGCAGTATTTT. Its protein product is CASSLEAATDTQYF.

This chain uses TRBV7-9 with TRBJ1-6; 11 bases line up with TRBD1. J lost 8 bases, V lost 5 bases, and 8 bases had no gene match. Germline V gene sequence: CDR1 SEHNR, CDR2 FQNEAQ (reference sequence). The CDR3 covers 16 residues. CDR3 region: CASSGWTGGLDSPLHF. The CDR3 nucleotides are TGTGCCAGCAGCGGGTGGACAGGGGGCTTGGATTCACCCCTCCACTTT.

The chain employs TRBV5-5 and TRBJ2-1, with 11 bases identical to TRBD1. J gave up 6 bases and V 4 bases, and 6 bases lay outside the gene matches. The CDR3 is 15 amino acids. The germline gives CDR1 SGHKS, CDR2 YYEKEE (reference sequence). The CDR3 region has the DNA TGTGCCAGCAGCAAGGGACAGGGGGTGAGCAATGAGCAGTTCTTC. This codes for CASSKGQGVSNEQFF. Using reference TRBV5-5 and TRBJ2-1 for the parts outside the CDR3, the full variable domain is DAGVTQSPTHLIKTRGQQVTLRCSPISGHKSVSWYQQVLGQGPQFIFQYYEKEERGRGNFPDRFSARQFPNYSSELNVNALLLGDSALYLCASSKGQGVSNEQFFGPGTRLTVL.

The genes are TRBV4-1 and TRBJ2-2, with a possible D match to TRBD2 (6 bases). Trimming removed 8 bases from V and 1 base from J, with 11 bases in between. This CDR3 has 14 residues. Germline V CDR1 and CDR2: MGHRA, YSYEKL. The CDR3 nucleotides read TGCGCCAGCCGAGGGACTGTGAACACCGGGGAGCTGTTTTTT. Translation gives CASRGTVNTGELFF.

This clone was seen a single time. The chain uses TRBV11-2 and TRBJ2-1; 10 bases fit TRBD2. The CDR3 covers 16 residues. The V segment lost 7 bases and the J segment 2 bases; nucleotides outside the gene matches: 8. From germline, CDR1 is SGHAT and CDR2 FQNNGV. CDR3 loop: CASNPLAGDTYNEQFF. In nucleotides, the CDR3 is TGTGCCAGCAACCCCCTAGCGGGAGACACCTACAATGAGCAGTTCTTC. Full variable domain (remainder filled in from reference TRBV11-2 and TRBJ2-1): EAGVAQSPRYKIIEKRQSVAFWCNPISGHATLYWYQQILGQGPKLLIQFQNNGVVDDSQLPKDRFSAERLKGVDSTLKIQPAKLEDSAVYLCASNPLAGDTYNEQFFGPGTRLTVL.

The gene calls are TRBV27 and TRBJ2-3; no clear D gene. The CDR3 runs 12 residues. Trimming pared 6 bases from V and 0 bases from J, leaving 4 bases between. Germline V gives CDR1 MNHEY, CDR2 SMNVEV (reference sequence). The CDR3 DNA follows: TGTGCCAGCAGCCGGAGCACAGATACGCAGTATTTT. Protein: CASSRSTDTQYF.

The V call is TRBV5-4, the J call TRBJ1-1; maybe TRBD1 (6 bases). This CDR3 comprises 15 residues. The V and J ends lost 3 bases and 8 bases respectively, with 20 bases between them. Germline CDR1 and CDR2: SGHNT and YYREEE (reference sequence). The CDR3 DNA reads TGTGCCAGCAGCTCCCGGGACAATCCAAAGCGGGAAGCTTTCTTT. Its protein is CASSSRDNPKREAFF.

The chain carries TRBV6-1 and TRBJ1-1, with TRBD1 matching over 9 bases. The CDR3 runs 14 residues. Germline CDR1 MNHNS, CDR2 SASEGT. J gave up 5 bases and V 3 bases, and 4 bases lay outside the gene matches. The CDR3 spells CASSDTGGQTEAFF. The CDR3 region has the DNA TGTGCCAGCAGTGATACAGGGGGCCAGACTGAAGCTTTCTTT.

This rearrangement joins TRBV27 to TRBJ2-2; possible D gene TRBD2, 6 bases. The V gene's germline CDR1 is MNHEY and CDR2 SMNVEV (reference sequence). Between the trimmed V and J ends, which lost 5 bases and 2 bases, there was a span of 12 bases. This CDR3 contains 15 residues. The CDR3 DNA reads as TGTGCCAGCAGTGGGGGACTTGGCAACACCGGGGAGCTGTTTTTT. Translation gives CASSGGLGNTGELFF.

The rearrangement joins TRBV5-1 to TRBJ2-4; maybe TRBD1 (6 bases). The CDR3 is 16 amino acids. Between the trimmed V and J ends, which lost 4 bases and 3 bases, there was a span of 17 bases. Germline V gene lookup returns CDR1 SGHRS and CDR2 YFSETQ. CDR3 nucleotide sequence: TGCGCCAGCAGCGGAGGACAGAGCCGATTCAAAAACATTCAGTACTTC. It codes for CASSGGQSRFKNIQYF.

J is TRBJ2-2 and V is TRBV5-1; 7 bases line up with TRBD1. V lost 1 base, J lost 0 bases, and 3 bases stayed unmatched. This CDR3 region has 16 residues. In germline, CDR1 is SGHRS, CDR2 YFSETQ. This chain's CDR3 is CASSLTGTANTGELFF. CDR3 DNA: TGCGCCAGCAGCTTGACCGGGACAGCGAACACCGGGGAGCTGTTTTTT.

The V call is TRBV12-5, the J call TRBJ1-2, with TRBD1 identical over 7 bases. CDR1 LGHNT and CDR2 FRNRAP come from the germline V gene. CDR3 length: 15 residues. The junction had 12 bases not matched to a gene; V was cut back by 5 bases and J by 6 bases. CDR3 nucleotides: TGTGCTAGTGGTGCCCAGATTGACAGGGAGGATGGCTACACCTTC. Translation: CASGAQIDREDGYTF. Full variable domain (remainder filled in from reference TRBV12-5 and TRBJ1-2): DARVTQTPRHKVTEMGQEVTMRCQPILGHNTVFWYRQTMMQGLELLAYFRNRAPLDDSGMPKDRFSAEMPDATLATLKIQPSEPRDSAVYFCASGAQIDREDGYTFGSGTRLTVV.

The V gene is TRBV9, the J gene TRBJ1-2; D is undetermined. Germline V gene sequence: CDR1 SGDLS, CDR2 YYNGEE. This CDR3 contains 13 residues. V was trimmed by 0 bases and J by 6 bases, leaving 9 bases between them. The CDR3 loop is CASSVADGDGYTF. The DNA for the CDR3 is TGTGCCAGCAGCGTAGCAGACGGAGATGGCTACACCTTC. The entire variable domain, with the rest obtained from reference TRBV9 and TRBJ1-2, is as follows: DSGVTQTPKHLITATGQRVTLRCSPRSGDLSVYWYQQSLDQGLQFLIQYYNGEERAKGNILERFSAQQFPDLHSELNLSSLELGDSALYFCASSVADGDGYTFGSGTRLTVV.

The chain uses TRBV30 and TRBJ2-5; possible D gene TRBD2, 6 bases. This CDR3 comprises 14 residues. Trimming pared 1 base from V and 6 bases from J, leaving 15 bases between. Germline CDR1 reads GTSNPN; CDR2 reads SVGIG (reference sequence). The CDR3 DNA is TGTGCCTGGAGTGACCGGGGCCGCGGGAAGACCCAGTACTTC. Translated: CAWSDRGRGKTQYF.

This chain joins TRBV2 and TRBJ1-2; no firm D call. The length of the CDR3 is 14 residues. V was clipped by 0 bases and J by 2 bases, with 7 bases between them. Germline V lookup: CDR1 SNHLY, CDR2 FYNNEI. The CDR3 loop is CASSEALRNYGYTF. CDR3 sequence (DNA): TGTGCCAGCAGTGAAGCGCTCAGGAACTATGGCTACACCTTC.

The rearrangement uses TRBV7-2 and TRBJ1-2; 7 bases agree with TRBD1. After removal of 5 bases from V and 8 bases from J, the junction contained 11 bases not matched to a gene. Germline V gives CDR1 SGHTA, CDR2 FQGNSA. This CDR3 region has 14 residues. As DNA, the CDR3 is TGTGCCAGCAGCAACCAGGGGGGACTGAGGGGCTACACCTTC. Protein product: CASSNQGGLRGYTF.

The chain links TRBV30 to TRBJ2-2; 7 bases line up with TRBD2. The CDR3 is 12 amino acids. V lost 8 bases to trimming and J lost 4 bases; unmatched junction nucleotides: 4. Germline CDR1 reads GTSNPN; CDR2 reads SVGIG (reference sequence). CDR3 DNA sequence: TGTGCCCTGGGGGGGGGCACCGGGGAGCTGTTTTTT. Translation gives CALGGGTGELFF.

The V and J genes are TRBV7-9 and TRBJ1-4; no definite D call. Trimming removed 0 bases at V and 0 bases at J, with 5 bases between. Germline CDR1 SEHNR, CDR2 FQNEAQ (reference sequence). The CDR3 is 15 residues long. Here the CDR3 DNA reads TGTGCCAGCAGCTTAGCTACAACAACTAATGAAAAACTGTTTTTT. Its protein product is CASSLATTTNEKLFF.